The next 3 T cell receptor beta chains were all read from a single sample in a study of blood T cell repertoires in COVID-19. The assay was immunoSEQ multiplex PCR, and TCRdb's table has in-frame clones only and misses some. Among over 70,000 clones, more than 65% were seen once, and the ten largest hold around 28%. Material for sequencing was peripheral blood. These receptors were obtained from a human donor in a cohort sampled during active COVID-19.

This clone has more than one count but fewer than ten. The gene calls are TRBV6-6 and TRBJ1-6; the D gene is possibly TRBD1 (6 bases). V lost 6 bases to trimming and J lost 7 bases, with 13 bases between them. In germline, CDR1 is MNHNY, CDR2 SVGAGI (reference sequence). This CDR3 is 14 amino acids long. The CDR3 here is CASSPQGINSPLHF. The CDR3 DNA reads TGTGCCAGCAGCCCGCAGGGGATCAATTCACCCCTCCACTTT.

The V gene is TRBV6-2 or TRBV6-3, the J gene TRBJ1-6; D might be TRBD1 (5 bases). The length of the CDR3 is 15 residues. CDR1 MNHEY and CDR2 SVGEGT come from the germline V gene. Trimming shortened V by 6 bases and J by 4 bases, and 13 bases separated the two germline ends. CDR3 amino acids: CASSPPGTYNSPLHF. The CDR3 nucleotides are TGTGCCAGCAGCCCCCCCGGGACTTATAATTCACCCCTCCACTTT.

The chain employs TRBV10-3 and TRBJ1-2; D remains unclear. Trimming shortened V by 4 bases and J by 8 bases, and 14 bases separated the two germline ends. The germline CDR1 and CDR2 sequences are ENHRY and SYGVKD. This CDR3 is built from 13 residues. CDR3 coding DNA: TGTGCCATCAGTGGGTCCGGGGATAACGGCTACACCTTC. Translation gives CAISGSGDNGYTF.